A selection of T cell receptor beta chains follows, all from one sample in a study of shared clonotypes between healthy human individuals. Some clones are missing from TCRdb's copy, which holds only in-frame ones; the method was immunoSEQ multiplex PCR. The table lists under 1 million clones, more than 85% of them singletons. The sequencing input was naive CD8+ T cells sorted from blood. Receptor source: a man between 25 and 39 years old in good health. CDR3s include the opening cysteine and the closing phenylalanine or tryptophan. D genes are given only for firm matches. Some rows mark clone size as missing; the rest say once, few, many or name a class of expanded clone.

TRBV7-9	TRBJ2-2	14	NA	NA	CASGRSENTGELFF	TGTGCCAGTGGTCGCTCGGAGAACACCGGGGAGCTGTTTTTT
TRBV5-5	TRBJ2-1	15	NA	TRBD1	CASSFRDRGDNEQFF	TGTGCCAGCAGCTTCCGGGACAGGGGGGACAATGAGCAGTTCTTC
TRBV4-1	TRBJ2-3	16	NA	NA	CASSHYTGEVTDTQYF	TGCGCCAGCAGCCATTATACAGGGGAGGTCACAGATACGCAGTATTTT
TRBV29-1	TRBJ2-3	15	NA	NA	CSFGAQERGTDTQYF	TGCAGCTTTGGGGCCCAGGAGCGGGGCACAGATACGCAGTATTTT
TRBV11-2	TRBJ1-5	15	NA	NA	CASSSPTEQGQPQHF	TGTGCCAGCAGCTCCCCGACCGAGCAGGGTCAGCCCCAGCATTTT
TRBV7-3	TRBJ2-5	16	NA	TRBD1	CASGPGQGAFWETQYF	TGTGCCAGTGGGCCGGGACAGGGGGCGTTTTGGGAGACCCAGTACTTC
TRBV6-5	TRBJ1-4	14	few	NA	CASSPGVVSEKLFF	TGTGCCAGCAGTCCCGGGGTGGTATCCGAAAAACTGTTTTTT
TRBV2	TRBJ2-7	11	NA	NA	CASRATYEQYF	TGTGCCAGCAGGGCGACCTACGAGCAGTACTTC
TRBV19	TRBJ2-6	21	NA	NA	CASSIPRRTLSSSSGANVLTF	TGTGCCAGTAGTATCCCTAGGCGGACACTTTCCTCATCCTCTGGGGCCAACGTCCTGACTTTC
TRBV6-1	TRBJ2-1	20	NA	TRBD1	CASSDRTGGGFYSSYNEQFF	TGTGCCAGCAGTGACCGAACAGGGGGCGGTTTCTACAGCTCCTACAATGAGCAGTTCTTC
TRBV9	TRBJ2-1	13	NA	NA	CASSATTSPEQFF	TGTGCCAGCAGCGCGACGACTAGTCCCGAGCAGTTCTTC
TRBV5-6	TRBJ1-2	11	once	NA	CASSSYRSYTF	TGTGCCAGCAGCTCTTATAGGAGCTACACCTTC
TRBV25-1	TRBJ1-5	14	NA	NA	CASSEYHSNQPQHF	TGTGCCAGCAGTGAATACCATAGCAATCAGCCCCAGCATTTT
TRBV4-1	TRBJ1-1	12	NA	NA	CASSLGRTEAFF	TGCGCCAGCAGCCTCGGTCGCACTGAAGCTTTCTTT
TRBV19	TRBJ2-7	15	NA	TRBD2	CASSRLAGALYEQYF	TGTGCCAGTAGTCGACTAGCGGGAGCTCTCTACGAGCAGTACTTC
TRBV28	TRBJ1-5	16	NA	TRBD1	CASSRLQGTGIQPQHF	TGTGCCAGCAGCCGCCTACAGGGGACAGGGATACAGCCCCAGCATTTT
TRBV5-6	TRBJ2-1	15	NA	TRBD2	CASSLDTSGLNEQFF	TGTGCCAGCAGCTTGGATACTAGCGGGCTCAATGAGCAGTTCTTC
TRBV14	TRBJ2-7	14	NA	TRBD1	CASSYGQGPYEQYF	TGTGCCAGCAGCTACGGACAGGGGCCCTACGAGCAGTACTTC
TRBV7-9	TRBJ1-3	15	NA	NA	CASSLVGLAGNTIYF	TGTGCCAGCAGCTTAGTGGGGTTAGCTGGAAACACCATATATTTT
TRBV2	TRBJ1-1	18	NA	NA	CASSEAVYPGTMNTEAFF	TGTGCCAGCAGTGAAGCGGTATACCCAGGGACGATGAACACTGAAGCTTTCTTT
TRBV9	TRBJ2-2	16	NA	TRBD1	CASSTRQGENSGELFF	TGTGCCAGCAGCACCCGACAGGGAGAAAACTCCGGGGAGCTGTTTTTT
TRBV4-1	TRBJ1-2	16	NA	TRBD1	CASSQVGTGGPNGYTF	TGCGCCAGCAGCCAAGTCGGGACAGGGGGCCCCAATGGCTACACCTTC
TRBV4-3	TRBJ1-1	15	NA	NA	CASSPKQAPDTEAFF	TGCGCCAGCAGCCCCAAACAGGCCCCGGACACTGAAGCTTTCTTT
TRBV7-9	TRBJ1-1	15	NA	NA	CASSLEWQENTEAFF	TGTGCCAGCAGCTTAGAATGGCAGGAGAACACTGAAGCTTTCTTT
TRBV27	TRBJ1-2	17	once	NA	CASSPQGSDLLFYGYTF	TGTGCCAGCAGTCCTCAGGGCTCTGATCTACTCTTCTATGGCTACACCTTC
TRBV6-4	TRBJ1-2	12	NA	TRBD1	CASSDRGHGYTF	TGTGCCAGCAGTGACAGGGGGCATGGCTACACCTTC
TRBV6-1	TRBJ2-5	13	NA	NA	CASSDDLGETQYF	TGTGCCAGCAGTGATGACCTCGGAGAGACCCAGTACTTC
TRBV6-5	TRBJ2-7	13	NA	NA	CASSYSTGPEQYF	TGTGCCAGCAGTTACTCGACGGGGCCCGAGCAGTACTTC
TRBV15	TRBJ2-1	15	NA	NA	CATRTRNNKYNEQFF	TGTGCCACCAGGACCAGGAACAACAAATACAATGAGCAGTTCTTC
TRBV7-9	TRBJ1-5	18	NA	NA	CASSLAEDGAYSNQPQHF	TGTGCCAGCAGCTTAGCCGAGGATGGCGCCTATAGCAATCAGCCCCAGCATTTT
TRBV7-9	TRBJ2-7	18	NA	TRBD2	CASSWTSGISTTSYEQYF	TGTGCCAGCAGCTGGACTAGCGGGATAAGCACCACCTCCTACGAGCAGTACTTC
TRBV11-2	TRBJ2-5	12	NA	NA	CASSWIQETQYF	TGTGCCAGCAGTTGGATCCAAGAGACCCAGTACTTC
TRBV19	TRBJ2-3	12	NA	NA	CASSIVQDTQYF	TGTGCCAGTAGTATAGTCCAGGATACGCAGTATTTT
TRBV4-1	TRBJ2-7	16	NA	NA	CASSQDRGTSFLEQYF	TGCGCCAGCAGCCAAGATCGGGGCACCTCCTTTTTGGAGCAGTACTTC
TRBV4-1	TRBJ1-1	15	NA	TRBD1	CASSQTGQGVPEAFF	TGCGCCAGCAGCCAAACTGGACAGGGGGTCCCTGAAGCTTTCTTT
TRBV7-3	TRBJ2-2	12	few	NA	CASSSSTGELFF	TGTGCCAGCAGCTCCTCCACCGGGGAGCTGTTTTTT
TRBV7-9	TRBJ2-5	13	NA	NA	CASSPSIFETQYF	TGTGCCAGCAGCCCGAGTATATTCGAGACCCAGTACTTC
TRBV27	TRBJ1-1	18	NA	NA	CASSVLRDPWGLDTEAFF	TGTGCCAGCAGCGTCTTGAGGGACCCCTGGGGGCTTGACACTGAAGCTTTCTTT
TRBV7-9	TRBJ2-7	14	NA	TRBD1	CASSLDGTDYEQYF	TGTGCCAGCAGCTTAGATGGGACAGACTACGAGCAGTACTTC
TRBV7-8	TRBJ1-5	17	NA	TRBD1	CASSPHRGRTGNQPQHF	TGTGCCAGCAGCCCCCACAGGGGGCGAACTGGTAACCAGCCCCAGCATTTT
TRBV28	TRBJ2-7	10	NA	NA	CATTGREQYF	TGTGCCACAACGGGGAGGGAGCAGTACTTC